Below, one TCR beta chain is given with its context. What antigen it recognizes has not been identified. Per-nucleotide qualities are absent, and no much larger clonotype sits a single base away. These data are taken from a study of blood T cell repertoires in COVID-19 (dated by TCRdb to about 2020). Concerning the study at large: Samples covering the acute and convalescent phases of COVID-19 were provided by collaborators in the United States, Italy and Spain. The repertoires were made available in a free public database intended to serve as a resource for research on the immune response to SARS-CoV-2. The prospective study material was composed of cDNA or gDNA derived from T cells, B-cell-depleted T cells, or PBMCs. Deeply sampled blood TCRbeta repertoires from subjects exposed to, actively infected with, or recovered from COVID-19 were included in the dataset. The samples were drawn from the first 160 participants of the ongoing ImmuneRACE study and from 1,254 subjects provided by 6 global collaborators. Where available, HLA class I and class II types were taken from metadata supplied by the sample provider and were not determined by assay-based typing. The sample metadata nearly always contained a de-identified subject ID, COVID-19 status, age in years and sex. Summary of the overall study and its limitations: How much clinical and demographic metadata was included differed by source and by participant, and the metadata was provided uncurated.

The CDR3 measures 14 amino acids from cysteine to phenylalanine. Just CDR3 DNA is preserved here, 42 bases in frame from base 1. V has 8 bases trimmed and J has 9 bases trimmed; junction bases matching no gene number 9. Sequences SNHLY (CDR1) and FYNNEI (CDR2) are obtained from the germline V gene. The immunoSEQ Assay, a bias-controlled multiplex PCR, was used to amplify TCRbeta CDR3 regions from genomic DNA. The published analysis was carried out like this. The number of nucleated cells in each sample was estimated by amplification of reference gene primers within the assay. Sequence reads were collapsed and filtered to measure the absolute abundance of every unique TCRbeta CDR3 rearrangement. For each sample, productive Simpson clonality was calculated as the square root of Simpson's diversity index over productive rearrangements. TCRdb's version of the immuneACCESS table is confined to in-frame rearrangements and falls short of the full clone set. An unresolved V gene accounts for under half of the shortfall where checked; the remainder is of unknown origin. Clone size and the V and J calls come from that table; the DNA yielded D and trimming. In all, the sample holds about 250,000 clones, and 80% to 90% of those were seen once. Of the sample, approximately 9% is held by the ten largest clones.

In the prospective study, participants were about 18 to 90 years old, resided in around 25 geographic areas of the United States, and were enrolled through a virtual design. To assign participants to cohorts, the prospective study relied on clinical history that participants themselves reported in a screening survey and a study questionnaire. ImmuneRACE Cohort 3 recovered participants were defined by two consecutive negative NP/OP PCR tests, healthcare professional clearance, or symptom resolution. In the prospective study, whole blood, serum and a nasopharyngeal or oropharyngeal swab were collected from each participant by mobile phlebotomists. Participants in the prospective study had the option to provide additional blood draws and questionnaires over a roughly 2-month period. Blood samples from the prospective study were shipped frozen or at room temperature prior to DNA extraction.

The rearranged chain carries TRBV2 and TRBJ2-3; TRBD2 agrees with 12 junctional bases. The sequencing input was PBMCs or T cells enriched from blood (not recorded which). This TCR came from a man aged 40-49 years who had recovered from COVID-19. The CDR3 region has the sequence CASEVTSGGFTQYF. The DNA sequence follows: TGTGCCAGCGAGGTGACTAGCGGGGGTTTCACGCAGTATTTT.